Sequencing of this T cell receptor (beta chain) was carried out in a study of graft-versus-host responses after intestinal transplantation. About the study: Grafts were multivisceral, liver-intestinal, or isolated intestinal. Following induction with anti-thymocyte globulin, all recipients were given tacrolimus and steroids for 2 to 4 years. The study, taken as a whole, reports: GvH clones were identified in recipient marrow, with some first appearing in ileum or blood. Declines in HvG clones occurring early post-transplant were associated with peak circulating GvH clone levels.

Produced via immunoSEQ multiplex PCR; TCRdb's table is partial and in-frame only. Among approximately 90,000 clones listed, 88% were seen once. This clone was detected once. Its cognate antigen is unknown. The length of the CDR3 is 14 residues. CDR1 is MNHNS, CDR2 SASEGT, per germline. Trimming at V came to 5 bases and at J to 8 bases, leaving 9 bases not matched to a gene. The rearrangement joins TRBV6-1 to TRBJ1-2; 9 bases line up with TRBD1. This receptor was obtained from a human donor who was the organ donor for an intestinal transplant. Material: unstimulated CD4+ T cells sorted from spleen or lymph node cells, obtained before transplant. CDR3 sequence reads: CASSKWDRVQGYTF. The CDR3 DNA reads TGTGCCAGCAGTAAATGGGACAGGGTCCAAGGCTACACCTTC.